These 9 T cell receptor beta chains came from one sample sequenced in a study of PD-1 blockade in classical Hodgkin lymphoma. Data came from immunoSEQ multiplex PCR; TCRdb stores just in-frame clones and leaves some out. The repertoire consists of about 13,000 clones, with 80% occurring once and the leading ten covering roughly 24%. Each patient's relapse followed autologous stem cell transplantation, and brentuximab vedotin exposure varied. This material consisted of peripheral blood mononuclear cells (PBMCs), taken at baseline. Receptor source: a human donor with classical Hodgkin lymphoma.

The genes are TRBV7-9 and TRBJ2-7; a weak D match, TRBD1 (6 bases). V was cut by 5 bases and J by 3 bases, with 11 bases left in between. Germline loops: CDR1 SEHNR, CDR2 FQNEAQ (reference sequence). The CDR3 has 13 amino acids. For the CDR3, the DNA is TGTGCCAGCAGCGCAGGACAGTACTACGAGCAGTACGTC. Translated, it gives CASSAGQYYEQYV.

This chain links TRBV29-1 with TRBJ2-1; 10 bases are shared with TRBD2. Trimming at V came to 6 bases and at J to 0 bases, leaving 5 bases not matched to a gene. Germline assignment: CDR1 SQVTM and CDR2 ANQGSEA. This CDR3 comprises 15 residues. The CDR3 DNA reads TGCAGCGTCATATTAGCGGGGGGCTCCTACAATGAGCAGTTCTTC. This codes for CSVILAGGSYNEQFF.

This chain joins TRBV29-1 and TRBJ1-1; 8 bases map to TRBD1. V lost 5 bases, J lost 1 base, and 3 bases stayed unmatched. CDR1 is SQVTM, CDR2 ANQGSEA, per germline. This CDR3 contains 13 residues. This CDR3 reads CSVQGAKNTEAFF. CDR3 DNA: TGCAGCGTTCAGGGGGCGAAGAACACTGAAGCTTTCTTT. Filled out from reference TRBV29-1 and TRBJ1-1, the complete variable domain reads SAVISQKPSRDICQRGTSLTIQCQVDSQVTMMFWYRQQPGQSLTLIATANQGSEATYESGFVIDKFPISRPNLTFSTLTVSNMSPEDSSIYLCSVQGAKNTEAFFGQGTRLTVV.

This sequence joins TRBV11-2 and TRBJ2-7; D unclear. V was pared by 6 bases and J by 2 bases, with 14 bases between. CDR3 size: 14 residues. CDR1 and CDR2 from the germline V gene are SGHAT and FQNNGV. DNA of the CDR3: TGTGCCAGCAGTCCCTTCAATCCTCCCTACGAGCAGTACTTC. Its translation: CASSPFNPPYEQYF.

The chain uses TRBV5-8 and TRBJ2-5; possibly TRBD1 for D (6 bases). V was cut by 5 bases and J by 5 bases, with 19 bases left in between. Germline V lookup: CDR1 SGHTS, CDR2 YDEGEE. The CDR3 runs 15 residues. CDR3 residues: CASRSQTGMHETQYF. DNA of the CDR3: TGTGCCAGCAGAAGTCAAACAGGGATGCACGAGACCCAGTACTTC.

The chain carries TRBV9 and TRBJ1-2; D ambiguous. Germline V gives CDR1 SGDLS, CDR2 YYNGEE. Trimming took 7 bases from V and 2 from J, leaving 12 bases between them. The CDR3 loop spans 13 amino acids. The CDR3 region is CASRRSTNYGYTF. DNA for the CDR3: TGTGCCAGCCGACGGTCGACGAACTATGGCTACACCTTC.

The V gene is TRBV27, the J gene TRBJ2-4; D unclear. The V gene lost 5 bases and the J gene lost 11 bases, with 16 bases spanning the gap. CDR1 is MNHEY, CDR2 SMNVEV, per germline (reference sequence). CDR3 length: 13 amino acids. In DNA form, the CDR3 reads TGTGCCAGCAGTACCTGGACGGCCCCATTTCAGTACTTC. It codes for CASSTWTAPFQYF.

The chain joins TRBV10-3 to TRBJ2-1; a weak D match, TRBD2 (5 bases). V lost 7 bases and J lost 0, with 10 bases in between. Germline values: CDR1 ENHRY, CDR2 SYGVKD. The CDR3 extends over 14 amino acids. The CDR3 nucleotides read TGTGCCATCAACGCGGGCAGCTCCTACAATGAGCAGTTCTTC. Translated: CAINAGSSYNEQFF.

V usage is TRBV5-1 and J usage is TRBJ1-4; 9 bases line up with TRBD1. The V and J ends lost 7 bases and 2 bases, in that order; junction bases with no gene match: 9. This CDR3 contains 16 residues. CDR1 is SGHRS, CDR2 YFSETQ, per germline. CDR3: CASGNRGRGTNEKLFF. Here the CDR3 DNA reads TGCGCCAGCGGAAACAGGGGGCGAGGGACTAATGAAAAACTGTTTTTT.